These 27 T cell receptor beta chains share one sample of origin, sequenced in a study of blood T cell repertoires in COVID-19. Profiled with immunoSEQ multiplex PCR; TCRdb holds only in-frame clones, not every one. Among about 160,000 clones listed, about four fifths were seen once. The specimen was peripheral blood. These receptors were collected from a young man with active or convalescent COVID-19.

This chain links TRBV19 with TRBJ1-1; D unclear. V was cut by 3 bases and J by 11 bases, with 13 bases left in between. Germline CDR1 is LNHDA and CDR2 is SQIVND (reference sequence). The length of the CDR3 is 12 residues. The CDR3 DNA is TGTGCCAGTAGTATGGCCGGGTTTGGGGCTTTCTTT. Translation: CASSMAGFGAFF. The full variable domain, rest sourced from reference TRBV19 and TRBJ1-1, is DGGITQSPKYLFRKEGQNVTLSCEQNLNHDAMYWYRQDPGQGLRLIYYSQIVNDFQKGDIAEGYSVSREKKESFPLTVTSAQKNPTAFYLCASSMAGFGAFFGQGTRLTVV.

The chain carries TRBV19 and TRBJ1-2; 10 bases are a match to TRBD1. In germline, CDR1 is LNHDA, CDR2 SQIVND (reference sequence). With 4 bases clipped from V and 6 bases from J, the junction kept 14 bases outside the gene matches. The CDR3 consists of 17 residues. CDR3 in amino acids: CASSTTQLGQGVNGYTF. DNA of the CDR3: TGTGCCAGTAGTACGACGCAACTTGGACAGGGGGTGAATGGCTACACCTTC.

The chain employs TRBV14 and TRBJ1-4; D not resolved. The CDR3 is 15 residues long. The V and J ends lost 2 bases and 3 bases respectively, with 10 bases between them. Looked up from germline, CDR1 is SGHDN and CDR2 is FVKESK. The CDR3 DNA is TGTGCCAGCAGCCAATATCGGCAGGCTAATGAAAAACTGTTTTTT. Amino acids: CASSQYRQANEKLFF.

This clone turned up a few times. The chain links TRBV19 to TRBJ1-1; TRBD1 might be the D (5 bases). The CDR3 extends over 13 amino acids. Germline lookup yields CDR1 LNHDA and CDR2 SQIVND (reference sequence). V was clipped by 3 bases and J by 5 bases, with 10 bases between them. The CDR3 DNA reads TGTGCCAGTAGTATGCAGGGTAGTACTGAAGCTTTCTTT. Protein: CASSMQGSTEAFF.

The chain is built from TRBV5-1 and TRBJ2-1; D possibly corresponds to TRBD2 (6 bases). The CDR3 covers 13 residues. The germline V gene has CDR1 SGHRS and CDR2 YFSETQ. V was clipped by 4 bases and J by 8 bases, with 13 bases between them. The CDR3 region has the DNA TGCGCCAGCAGCGTGCGGGGAGGCCATGAGCAGTTCTTC. It codes for CASSVRGGHEQFF.

The CDR3 region is CASSLFAWGGTATNEKLFF. CDR3 bases: TGTGCCAGTAGTTTATTCGCTTGGGGGGGGACTGCAACTAATGAAAAACTGTTTTTT. V usage is TRBV19 and J usage is TRBJ1-4; D perhaps matches TRBD1 (5 bases). The germline V gene has CDR1 LNHDA and CDR2 SQIVND (reference sequence). With 5 bases removed from V and 0 bases from J, the gap between germline ends came to 22 bases. The CDR3 runs to 19 residues. Together with reference TRBV19 and TRBJ1-4, the CDR3 gives the full variable domain: DGGITQSPKYLFRKEGQNVTLSCEQNLNHDAMYWYRQDPGQGLRLIYYSQIVNDFQKGDIAEGYSVSREKKESFPLTVTSAQKNPTAFYLCASSLFAWGGTATNEKLFFGSGTQLSVL.

This rearrangement joins TRBV1 to TRBJ2-7; whether TRBD1, the table's D call, matches the DNA was not checked. TRBV1 is tagged as a pseudogene. This CDR3 contains 15 residues. CDR3 region: CTSRAGQGASYEQYF. The CDR3 DNA follows: TGCACCAGCAGAGCGGGACAGGGGGCCTCCTACGAGCAGTACTTC.

V and J are TRBV20-1 and TRBJ2-7; 7 nucleotides match TRBD1. Germline trimming cut 6 bases from V and 3 bases from J; bases unmatched to any gene: 2. Per the germline V gene, CDR1 is DFQATT and CDR2 is SNEGSKA (reference sequence). The CDR3 is 11 residues long. CDR3 coding DNA: TGCAGTGCCCGGGACAGCTACGAGCAGTACTTC. This encodes CSARDSYEQYF.

The gene calls are TRBV5-1 and TRBJ1-2; tentatively, D is TRBD1 (6 bases). Deletions cut 3 bases from V and 8 bases from J, with 14 bases between. The germline CDR1 and CDR2 sequences are SGHRS and YFSETQ. The CDR3 contains 13 residues. This CDR3 is CASSSLGQLGYTF. The CDR3 DNA reads as TGCGCCAGCAGCTCCCTAGGACAGCTCGGCTACACCTTC.

The V gene is TRBV29-1, the J gene TRBJ2-1, with D maybe TRBD1 (5 bases). The V gene lost 0 bases and the J gene lost 0 bases, with 12 bases spanning the gap. CDR1 is SQVTM, CDR2 ANQGSEA, per germline. The CDR3 extends over 16 amino acids. DNA for the CDR3: TGCAGCGTTGAAGACCCCAGGGTGAGCTCCTACAATGAGCAGTTCTTC. Residues: CSVEDPRVSSYNEQFF.

The rearrangement links TRBV27 to TRBJ2-7, with unresolved D. This CDR3 region has 15 residues. The V gene lost 5 bases and the J gene lost 2 bases, with 16 bases spanning the gap. Per germline, CDR1 MNHEY and CDR2 SMNVEV (reference sequence). Written as DNA, the CDR3 is TGTGCCAGCAGTCGATCGTGGCAGGCAGCCTACGAGCAGTACTTC. Its protein product is CASSRSWQAAYEQYF.

This clone turned up a few times. CDR3 coding DNA: TGCGCCAGCAGCCTTCAGGACAGGTCTAACTATGGCTACACCTTC. Its translation is CASSLQDRSNYGYTF. V usage is TRBV4-1 and J usage is TRBJ1-2; 7 bases align to TRBD1. The junction had 5 bases not matched to a gene; V was cut back by 4 bases and J by 0 bases. Germline-derived CDR1 and CDR2 are MGHRA and YSYEKL. This CDR3 region has 15 residues.

The chain has TRBV7-3 and TRBJ1-5; a possible D gene is TRBD1 (5 bases). Per germline, CDR1 SGHTA and CDR2 FQGTGA. The CDR3 consists of 13 residues. V was clipped by 4 bases and J by 5 bases, with 9 bases between them. CDR3 loop: CASSSTADQPQHF. The DNA of the CDR3 is TGTGCCAGCAGCTCGACAGCTGATCAGCCCCAGCATTTT. Complete variable domain (other parts from reference TRBV7-3 and TRBJ1-5): GAGVSQTPSNKVTEKGKYVELRCDPISGHTALYWYRQSLGQGPEFLIYFQGTGAADDSGLPNDRFFAVRPEGSVSTLKIQRTERGDSAVYLCASSSTADQPQHFGDGTRLSIL.

The rearrangement uses TRBV4-3 and TRBJ1-2; the match to TRBD1 covers 8 bases. The germline V gene has CDR1 LGHNA and CDR2 YSLEER. The CDR3 has 15 residues. Losses at the gene ends were 4 bases for V and 2 bases for J; bases not matched to a gene: 6. The CDR3 DNA follows: TGCGCCAGCAGCCCGGACAGGGATTACAACTATGGCTACACCTTC. It translates to CASSPDRDYNYGYTF.

The chain combines TRBV5-1 with TRBJ2-7, with TRBD1 matching 8 bases. Per germline, CDR1 SGHRS and CDR2 YFSETQ. J gave up 3 bases and V 0 bases, and 5 bases lay outside the gene matches. This CDR3 region has 15 residues. The CDR3 region has the DNA TGCGCCAGCAGCTTGGCCCAGGACAGGGTCTACGAGCAGTACTTC. Translating it yields CASSLAQDRVYEQYF.

This chain joins TRBV18 and TRBJ2-7; 7 nucleotides agree with TRBD1. CDR1 and CDR2 from the germline V gene are KGHSH and LQKENI. V lost 3 bases to trimming and J lost 4 bases; unmatched junction nucleotides: 3. This CDR3 has 13 amino acids. The CDR3 nucleotides read TGTGCCAGCTCACCGCAGGGGGTGTACGAGCAGTACTTC. Its translation is CASSPQGVYEQYF.

The J gene is TRBJ2-7, the V gene TRBV6-4; a weak D match, TRBD1 (6 bases). The CDR3 runs to 18 residues. Germline assignment: CDR1 MRHNA and CDR2 SNTAGT. Trimming removed 2 bases at V and 3 bases at J, with 23 bases between. CDR3 amino acids: CASSDRPRHHRALYEQYF. Here the CDR3 DNA reads TGTGCCAGCAGTGACCGCCCACGGCATCACAGGGCCCTCTACGAGCAGTACTTC.

This chain links TRBV6-2 or TRBV6-3 with TRBJ2-1, with 11 bases lining up with TRBD2. This CDR3 comprises 16 residues. With V trimmed by 6 bases and J by 2 bases, 6 bases remained unmatched. CDR1 and CDR2 from the germline V gene are MNHEY and SVGEGT. CDR3 loop: CASRPIAGGPYNEQFF. CDR3 coding DNA: TGTGCCAGCAGGCCTATAGCGGGAGGGCCCTACAATGAGCAGTTCTTC.

The gene calls are TRBV28 and TRBJ2-7; D uncertain. Germline V gives CDR1 MDHEN, CDR2 SYDVKM. The CDR3 sequence is 12 residues long. V was trimmed by 7 bases and J by 3 bases, leaving 10 bases between them. CDR3 in amino acids: CASNVKYYEQYF. The CDR3 region has the DNA TGTGCCAGCAATGTTAAATACTACGAGCAGTACTTC. Together with reference TRBV28 and TRBJ2-7, the CDR3 gives the full variable domain: DVKVTQSSRYLVKRTGEKVFLECVQDMDHENMFWYRQDPGLGLRLIYFSYDVKMKEKGDIPEGYSVSREKKERFSLILESASTNQTSMYLCASNVKYYEQYFGPGTRLTVT.

The chain joins TRBV6-5 to TRBJ1-2, with 10 bases fitting TRBD1. The CDR3 is 15 residues long. In germline, CDR1 is MNHEY, CDR2 SVGAGI. The junction had 8 bases not matched to a gene; V was cut back by 4 bases and J by 6 bases. CDR3 sequence reads: CASSSIRDRGDGYTF. The CDR3 DNA follows: TGTGCCAGCAGTTCAATCCGGGACAGGGGCGATGGCTACACCTTC.

The V and J genes are TRBV6-2 or TRBV6-3 and TRBJ1-2; unclear D gene. The CDR3 length is 15 residues. Trimming removed 2 bases at V and 3 bases at J, with 13 bases between. Germline assignment: CDR1 MNHEY and CDR2 SVGEGT. The CDR3 DNA follows: TGTGCCAGCAGTTACGGAGGCGGGCTGGACTATGGCTACACCTTC. It is translated as CASSYGGGLDYGYTF.

V usage is TRBV15 and J usage is TRBJ1-1, with D possibly TRBD1 on 6 matching bases. The CDR3 has 14 residues. Germline V gene sequence: CDR1 LNHNV, CDR2 YYDKDF (reference sequence). With 5 bases removed from V and 5 bases from J, the gap between germline ends came to 15 bases. The CDR3 is CATSGGAGRTEAFF. In DNA, the CDR3 is TGTGCCACCAGCGGGGGCGCCGGGCGGACTGAAGCTTTCTTT.

V is TRBV6-4 and J is TRBJ2-2, with D unclear. The CDR3 extends over 13 amino acids. The germline gives CDR1 MRHNA, CDR2 SNTAGT. Trimming pared 4 bases from V and 2 bases from J, leaving 5 bases between. The CDR3 protein is CASSVRNTGELFF. Written as DNA, the CDR3 is TGTGCCAGCAGTGTTAGAAACACCGGGGAGCTGTTTTTT.

This chain links TRBV28 with TRBJ1-2; weak D call: TRBD1 (6 bases). This CDR3 has 17 amino acids. The germline V gene has CDR1 MDHEN and CDR2 SYDVKM. The V and J ends lost 3 bases and 4 bases respectively, with 21 bases between them. Written as DNA, the CDR3 is TGTGCCAGCAGTTTTGGGGGCGAGGGTCTTAAGGCCTATGGCTACACCTTC. Residues: CASSFGGEGLKAYGYTF.

The V call is TRBV3-1 (or the pseudogene TRBV3-2), the J call TRBJ2-7, with 7 nucleotides matching TRBD2. The CDR3 is 14 amino acids. V trimming: 4 bases; J trimming: 4 bases; junction bases outside the gene matches: 7. The V gene's germline CDR1 is LGHDT and CDR2 YNNKEL (reference sequence). Here the CDR3 reads CASSRPSGSYEQYF. DNA for the CDR3: TGTGCCAGCAGCCGGCCTAGCGGTTCGTACGAGCAGTACTTC.

This clone appeared a single time. The chain is built from TRBV3-1 (or the pseudogene TRBV3-2) and TRBJ1-1; no clear D gene. From germline, CDR1 is LGHDT and CDR2 YNNKEL (reference sequence). Trimming removed 3 bases from V and 3 bases from J, with 8 bases in between. There are 13 residues in the CDR3. The CDR3 protein is CASSQGRYTEAFF. CDR3 nucleotide sequence: TGTGCCAGCAGCCAGGGGAGATACACTGAAGCTTTCTTT.

A single count supports this clone. The CDR3 is CATTGQPPNTIYF. The CDR3, as DNA: TGTGCCACCACCGGACAACCTCCAAACACCATATATTTT. The chain combines TRBV6-5 with TRBJ1-3; D might be TRBD1 (5 bases). V was cut by 10 bases and J by 6 bases, with 16 bases left in between. Germline CDR1 reads MNHEY; CDR2 reads SVGAGI. This CDR3 is built from 13 residues.